This TCR beta chain was retrieved from a study of OX40 agonist ivuxolimab in advanced cancers. As for the study in general: Dose-escalation cases comprised hepatocellular carcinoma, melanoma, renal cell or head and neck cancer. Study-level results: Expansion of clones was among the lowest in partial responders at 0.1-3.0 mg/kg.

CDR1 and CDR2 (germline): SGDLS, YYNGEE. CDR3 size: 16 residues. The junction had 6 bases not matched to a gene; V was cut back by 4 bases and J by 4 bases. Regarding this clone: Its antigen is unknown.

Sequencing used immunoSEQ multiplex PCR; TCRdb keeps in-frame clones, though not all of them. This table has approximately 37,000 clones, about 80% appearing once. This TCR came from an adult with an advanced solid tumor such as melanoma, head and neck, liver or kidney cancer. The chain combines TRBV9 with TRBJ2-3; 13 bases agree with TRBD2. The sample was CD4+ or CD8+ T cells sorted from blood, taken in a trial of the OX40 agonist ivuxolimab. This CDR3 is CASSSLAGGPADTQYF. The CDR3 nucleotides read TGTGCCAGCAGCTCACTAGCGGGGGGGCCAGCAGATACGCAGTATTTT.